Detailed here is one T cell receptor beta chain. No antigen is known for it. The sample carries other DNA sequences with the same CDR3. Original methodology: ImmunoSEQ output lacked quality scores and full-length reads, limiting matched filtering. The repertoire was sequenced with immunoSEQ multiplex PCR; TCRdb's copy has only in-frame clones and lacks some. That table furnishes V, J and clone size, whereas the DNA furnished D and trimming. The table shows 2 million to 2.5 million clones, with 85% to 95% occurring only once. The data were taken from a study of shared clonotypes between healthy human individuals. Study conclusions and caveats: The naive CD4 repertoires of several donors were compared, and roughly 5% of clonotypes were shared. In contrast to clonotypes shared by all four donors, non-shared clonotypes had lower generation probabilities.

Naive CD8 cells lacked CD45RO, underwent positive selection for CCR7 and left out terminally differentiated effector memory CD45RA+ cells. This CDR3 is 15 amino acids long. The V and J ends lost 0 bases and 2 bases respectively, with 12 bases between them. Germline CDR1 SGDLS, CDR2 YYNGEE. Sequencing was performed on naive CD8+ T cells sorted from blood. The receptor was derived from a man younger than 30 in good health. The V and J genes are TRBV9 and TRBJ2-7, with D possibly matching TRBD2 (7 bases). DNA for the CDR3: TGTGCCAGCAGCGTAGCGGCGGGGGCGACCTACGAGCAGTACTTC. Translation gives CASSVAAGATYEQYF. Full variable domain (outside the CDR3, taken from reference TRBV9 and TRBJ2-7): DSGVTQTPKHLITATGQRVTLRCSPRSGDLSVYWYQQSLDQGLQFLIQYYNGEERAKGNILERFSAQQFPDLHSELNLSSLELGDSALYFCASSVAAGATYEQYFGPGTRLTVT.